This TCR beta chain was obtained from a study of T cells in women clearing cervical HPV infection. Only in-frame clones appear in the TCRdb table, and some are missing; sequencing was by immunoSEQ multiplex PCR. The repertoire table contains roughly 31,000 clones. A word on this clone: Its ends do not fully match the called genes, so a read error is possible.

MY09/MY11 PCR detected cervical HPV DNA; dot-blot assigned genotypes. The source material was blood buffy coat. The source is a woman between 18 and 75 years old with a cervical HPV16 infection that either progressed to CIN3+ or cleared (not recorded which).

The sequenced part of the CDR3 DNA is TGCGCCAGCAGCCCAGGGGACGACAGGGGCTCTGGGGCCAACGTC. Amino acid sequence: CASSPGDDRGSGANV. The CDR3 in full is CASSPGDDRGSGANVLTF. The chain recombines TRBV4-2 with TRBJ2-6, with TRBD1 matching over 8 bases. The observed sequence ends 3 residues before the CDR3 terminus, with the missing tail filled in from the germline J gene. The CDR3 is made up of 18 amino acids. Germline V gene sequence: CDR1 LGHNA, CDR2 YNFKEQ.